The rows below give T cell receptor beta chains drawn from one sample of a study of graft-versus-host responses after intestinal transplantation. The assay was immunoSEQ multiplex PCR, and TCRdb's table has in-frame clones only and misses some. Altogether about 97,000 clones are present, 75% to 95% being singletons, with the ten largest covering about 16%. Sequenced here: PBMCs, sampled about 450 days after intestinal transplant. The origin of the receptors is a human patient who received an intestinal transplant, so some T cells may come from the graft donor. Each CDR3 is given without its conserved first and last residue.

>TRBJ2-7|TRBV11-2
ASSLAGQIYEQY
>TRBJ1-1|TRBV29-1
SVQNTEAF
>TRBJ2-1|TRBV4-1
ASSQELWLAGKSSYNEQF
>TRBJ1-6|TRBV18
ASSPGQGNSPLH
>TRBJ2-7|TRBV5-6
ASSSRDRVAEQY
>TRBJ1-1|TRBV2
ASTPSNTEAF
>TRBJ2-7|TRBV5-1
ASSEGGGGLYEQY
>TRBJ1-1|TRBV28
ASSFYGGSTEAF
>TRBJ1-1|TRBV7-8
ASSLEGVNTEAF
>TRBJ1-5|TRBV25-1
ASSGPGGNQPQH
>TRBJ1-2|TRBV4-1
ASSQEGAWGYT
>TRBJ2-1|TRBV7-6
ASSIAGGTYNEQF
>TRBJ1-1|TRBV11-3
ASSLGGLGGPEAF
>TRBJ2-7|TRBV7-8
ASSPIPTAFGYEQY
>TRBJ1-1|TRBV5-4
AAEGGEGTEAF
>TRBJ2-7|TRBV29-1
SALPAEGPYEQY
>TRBJ2-1|TRBV14
ASSSPGGPGEQF
>TRBJ2-7|TRBV4-1
ASSQEPPDEQY
>TRBJ1-4|TRBV25-1
ASSEYGGGNEKLF
>TRBJ1-1|TRBV2
ASSGAGNTEAF
>TRBJ2-7|TRBV7-9
ASSSRTESTYEQY
>TRBJ2-3|TRBV19
ASSIPGGGRWDTQY
>TRBJ1-1|TRBV29-1
SVGVETEAF
>TRBJ2-2|TRBV7-7
ASSLGGETGTANTGELF
>TRBJ1-5|TRBV19
ASSLRTASNQPQH
>TRBJ2-7|TRBV27
ASSHPSGQGPSEQY
>TRBJ2-3|TRBV19
ASSIVPTTSGGGADTQY
>TRBJ1-5|TRBV28
ASSLSGFSNQPQH
>TRBJ1-1|TRBV18
ASSPRRIEAF
>TRBJ1-1|TRBV6-1
ASTQGDFNTEAF
>TRBJ2-7|TRBV10-3
AISDVETDSYERY
>TRBJ1-2|TRBV18
ASSPGQSPNYGYT
>TRBJ2-7|TRBV4-2
ASSQGPTGETISYEQY
>TRBJ2-2|TRBV9
ASSVGDRVAGELF
>TRBJ1-2|TRBV10-3
AIRETGQGNYGYT
>TRBJ2-2|TRBV7-8
ASRAGTVNTGELF
>TRBJ2-3|TRBV6-6
ASSYVGAQDTQY
>TRBJ2-7|TRBV13
ASSLLAGSYEQY
>TRBJ1-1|TRBV6-6
ASRYRDTHQAF
>TRBJ2-3|TRBV5-8
ASSRNRVVPDTQY
>TRBJ2-7|TRBV5-1
ASSLETGRQTKKY
>TRBJ1-1|TRBV18
ASSGQENTEAF
>TRBJ1-1|TRBV6-5
ASLWVTGSTEAF
>TRBJ1-2|TRBV4-1
ASSQEAVSYGYT
>TRBJ1-1|TRBV4-1
ASSQGRTPGTGGSEAF
>TRBJ1-3|TRBV12-5
ASGLASSSGNTIY